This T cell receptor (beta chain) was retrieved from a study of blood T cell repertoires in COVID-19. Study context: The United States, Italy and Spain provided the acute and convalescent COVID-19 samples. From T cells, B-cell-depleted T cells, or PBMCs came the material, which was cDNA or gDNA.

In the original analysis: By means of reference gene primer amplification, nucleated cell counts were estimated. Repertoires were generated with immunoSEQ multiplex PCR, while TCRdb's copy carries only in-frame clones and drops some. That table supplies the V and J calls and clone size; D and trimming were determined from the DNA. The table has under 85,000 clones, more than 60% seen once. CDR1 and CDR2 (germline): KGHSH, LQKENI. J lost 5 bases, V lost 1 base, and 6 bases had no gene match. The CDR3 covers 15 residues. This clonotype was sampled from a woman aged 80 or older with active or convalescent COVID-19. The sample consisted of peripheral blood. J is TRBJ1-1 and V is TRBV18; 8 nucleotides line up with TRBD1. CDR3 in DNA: TGTGCCAGCTCACCACTGGCAGGGGGCAAAACTGAAGCTTTCTTT. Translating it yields CASSPLAGGKTEAFF.